This T cell receptor beta chain was captured by sequencing in a study of beta chain features in type 1 diabetes. Regarding the study as a whole: Significant though moderate, a shortening of TCRB CDR3s appeared in all four CD4+ subsets of Type 1 diabetes patients.

Every bit of the isolated RNA underwent reverse transcription, so sequencing read expressed TCRB transcripts. Repertoires were generated with immunoSEQ multiplex PCR, while TCRdb's copy carries only in-frame clones and drops some. The sample yields approximately 380,000 clones, over 12% seen once. Of note for this clone: Its antigen remains unidentified.

The length of the CDR3 is 13 residues. Trimming removed 6 bases at V and 0 bases at J, with 7 bases between. CDR1 is MGHDK and CDR2 is SYGVNS in the germline V gene. This clonotype was sampled from a woman between 18 and 30 years old in good health. The sample comprised naive CD4+ T cells from blood. This rearrangement joins TRBV25-1 to TRBJ2-3; D is undetermined. CDR3 loop: CASSGFSTDTQYF. The CDR3 region has the DNA TGTGCCAGCAGCGGTTTTAGCACAGATACGCAGTATTTT.